These 17 T cell receptor beta chains were all obtained from the same sample, sequenced in a study of tumor-infiltrating lymphocytes in oesophageal squamous cell carcinoma. TCRdb fed the PCR reads into MiXCR, producing one record per CDR3 protein. The sample holds about 16,000 distinct CDR3 sequences, 50% seen once. Sample: esophageal tumor tissue. Receptors were obtained from a male donor with esophageal squamous cell carcinoma.

In its sample, this clonotype was seen once. V is TRBV28 and J is TRBJ2-5; 7 positions match TRBD2. The CDR3 runs to 10 residues. Trimming took 11 bases from V and 11 from J; bases not matched to a gene: 8. Germline V gene data show CDR1 as MDHEN and CDR2 as SYDVKM. The CDR3 reads CAARAGEQYF. CDR3 DNA sequence: TGTGCCGCCAGGGCGGGAGAGCAGTACTTC.

The CDR3: CASGRGLDTQYF. The CDR3 DNA reads as TGTGCCAGCGGGCGGGGGTTAGATACGCAGTATTTT. V is TRBV27 and J is TRBJ2-3, with TRBD2 matching over 7 bases. The CDR3 loop spans 12 amino acids. The V segment lost 8 bases and the J segment 5 bases; nucleotides outside the gene matches: 4. The germline V gene has CDR1 MNHEY and CDR2 SMNVEV (reference sequence).

In its sample, this clonotype is large. The V gene is TRBV7-2, the J gene TRBJ2-2; 11 bases line up with TRBD2. The CDR3 is made up of 18 amino acids. Germline V CDR1 and CDR2: SGHTA, FQGNSA. With V trimmed by 5 bases and J by 4 bases, 12 bases remained unmatched. The DNA of the CDR3 is TGTGCCAGCAGCCCGGGACTAGCGGAGGGGTCTAGCACCGGGGAGCTGTTTTTT. Translating it yields CASSPGLAEGSSTGELFF. Drawing the rest from reference TRBV7-2 and TRBJ2-2, the complete variable domain is GAGVSQSPSNKVTEKGKDVELRCDPISGHTALYWYRQSLGQGLEFLIYFQGNSAPDKSGLPSDRFSAERTGGSVSTLTIQRTQQEDSAVYLCASSPGLAEGSSTGELFFGEGSRLTVL.

The rearrangement links TRBV6-6 to TRBJ1-1; D may be TRBD1 (5 bases). Germline V gene lookup returns CDR1 MNHNY and CDR2 SVGAGI (reference sequence). CDR3 size: 16 residues. Trimming removed 5 bases from V and 2 bases from J, with 18 bases in between. This chain's CDR3 is CASSRAWGNGNTEAFF. The CDR3, as DNA: TGTGCCAGCAGTCGTGCATGGGGGAATGGCAACACTGAAGCTTTCTTT.

The sample holds a few counts of this clonotype. Since no conserved phenylalanine or tryptophan closes the CDR3, a read error is the likely cause. Because the CDR3's place on the DNA is in doubt, the DNA is left out and the CDR3 is given as listed by TCRdb. The chain employs TRBV24-1 and TRBJ2-1; TRBD1, the table's D call, was not compared with the DNA. The germline V gene encodes CDR1 KGHDR and CDR2 SFDVKD. The CDR3 extends over 17 residues, inclusive of both ends. The CDR3 here is CATSAGGQGAYGYTFGS.

A word on this clonotype: The conserved final phenylalanine or tryptophan is absent from the CDR3, which likely points to a read error. It is unclear where the CDR3 begins or ends on the DNA, so no DNA is shown, and the CDR3 is as TCRdb lists it. The chain uses TRBV7-6 and TRBJ2-3; TRBD2, as called in the table, went unchecked against the DNA. The germline CDR1 and CDR2 sequences are SGHVS and FNYEAQ. The CDR3 has 10 amino acids, counting both end residues. The CDR3 is CASSLELAGT.

The gene calls are TRBV6-2 or TRBV6-3 and TRBJ2-5, with TRBD2 as a possible D gene (5 bases). Near its end, the DNA agrees better with TRBJ2-1, so the J call may be wrong. CDR3 length: 13 amino acids. Germline V gene sequence: CDR1 MNHEY, CDR2 SVGEGT. The CDR3 here is CASSTLGGYEQFF. As DNA, the CDR3 is TGTGCCAGCAGTACACTAGGAGGCTATGAGCAGTTCTTC.

V and J are TRBV7-2 and TRBJ2-4; D is perhaps TRBD1 (5 bases). The J call may be in error: the DNA end matches TRBJ2-7 better. The germline V gene has CDR1 SGHTA and CDR2 FQGNSA. The CDR3 sequence is 14 residues long. CDR3 sequence reads: CASSLAAGNYEQYF. The CDR3 nucleotides are TGTGCCAGCAGCTTAGCCGCAGGGAACTACGAGCAGTACTTC.

This chain joins TRBV27 and TRBJ2-7, with 11 bases fitting TRBD2. The better agreement between TRBJ2-3 and the DNA end casts doubt on the J call. The CDR3 runs to 18 residues. Germline V CDR1 and CDR2: MNHEY, SMNVEV (reference sequence). The CDR3 spells CASSNQVTSGKMSDTQYF. The CDR3 DNA reads TGTGCCAGCAGTAACCAGGTGACTAGCGGGAAGATGTCAGATACGCAGTATTTT.

This clonotype showed up just a few times. The genes are TRBV7-3 and TRBJ2-3; no firm D call. Deletions cut 1 base from V and 6 bases from J, with 8 bases between. The CDR3 totals 13 residues. Germline V lookup: CDR1 SGHTA, CDR2 FQGTGA. The CDR3 DNA follows: TGTGCCAGCAGCTTAAGTCGAGATGATACGCAGTATTTT. Translated: CASSLSRDDTQYF.

The sample holds many counts of this clonotype. The DNA is omitted, as the CDR3 cannot be located on it reliably, and the CDR3 follows TCRdb's listing. The V call is TRBV7-5, the J call TRBJ1-2. TRBV7-5 is annotated as a pseudogene. The CDR3 totals 17 residues, both ends included. The CDR3: CISVPEPPTPRDYGYTF.

Of note for this clonotype: Germline and junction disagree at one end, which may indicate a read error. This chain links TRBV5-4 with TRBJ2-5; maybe TRBD1 (5 bases). Germline V gene sequence: CDR1 SGHNT, CDR2 YYREEE (reference sequence). The CDR3 covers 13 residues. The CDR3 here is CASSSQGSGTQYF. As DNA, the CDR3 is TGCGCCAGCAGCTCGCAGGGATCTGGGACCCAGTACTTC.

The chain carries TRBV6-1 and TRBJ2-2; no clear D gene. V was cut by 6 bases and J by 1 base, with 9 bases left in between. The CDR3 totals 14 residues. In germline, CDR1 is MNHNS, CDR2 SASEGT. Here the CDR3 DNA reads TGTGCCAGCAGGTGGGCAGAGAACACCGGGGAGCTGTTTTTT. Amino acid sequence: CASRWAENTGELFF.

The chain employs TRBV7-3 and TRBJ2-2; D is unclear. This CDR3 spans 14 amino acids. Germline CDR1 is SGHTA and CDR2 is FQGTGA. Trimming stripped 2 bases from V and 4 bases from J, with 8 bases between. The CDR3 reads CASSLHLATGELFF. The CDR3 region has the DNA TGTGCCAGCAGCTTACACCTGGCCACCGGGGAGCTGTTTTTT.

This chain connects TRBV7-3 to TRBJ2-3, with 14 positions matching TRBD2. The germline CDR1 and CDR2 sequences are SGHTA and FQGTGA. J was trimmed by 3 bases and V by 5 bases; bases with no gene match: 4. This CDR3 is 16 amino acids long. CDR3 coding DNA: TGTGCCAGCAGCCCGCGGACTAGCGGGAGGACAGATACGCAGTATTTT. Amino acid sequence: CASSPRTSGRTDTQYF.

The chain links TRBV12-3 or TRBV12-4 to TRBJ2-1; 7 bases are a match to TRBD2. This CDR3 is built from 16 residues. Trimming cost V 2 bases and J 1 base; bases outside gene matches: 5. CDR3: CASSLRGGRSYNEQFF. As DNA, the CDR3 is TGTGCCAGCAGTTTAAGAGGCGGGAGATCCTACAATGAGCAGTTCTTC.

This clonotype was seen a handful of times. The J gene is TRBJ2-5, the V gene TRBV7-6, with 8 bases lining up with TRBD2. V lost 5 bases to trimming and J lost 1 base; unmatched junction nucleotides: 9. There are 16 residues in the CDR3. The germline V gene encodes CDR1 SGHVS and CDR2 FNYEAQ. The CDR3: CASSLLAGRSQETQYF. The CDR3 nucleotides are TGTGCCAGCAGCCTCTTAGCGGGGCGCTCCCAAGAGACCCAGTACTTC.